This TCR beta chain was identified in a study of cytomegalovirus exposure and HLA in healthy donors. Overall study results and limits: The study found most TCR sequences rare, yet found some public TCRs in many donors.

The CDR3 sequence is 17 residues long. J was trimmed by 3 bases and V by 1 base; bases with no gene match: 8. CDR1 is MNHEY and CDR2 is SMNVEV in the germline V gene (reference sequence). About this clone: Antigen unknown.

Use of 60 Vbeta and 13 Jbeta primers characterized the PCR. Data came from immunoSEQ multiplex PCR; TCRdb stores just in-frame clones and leaves some out. This table has some 150,000 clones, approximately 78% appearing once. The specimen was PBMCs. This receptor was obtained from a human donor in good health. J is TRBJ2-2 and V is TRBV27, with 7 nucleotides matching TRBD1. The CDR3 spells CASSLWGYRGHTGELFF. The CDR3 DNA is TGTGCCAGCAGTTTATGGGGCTATAGGGGGCACACCGGGGAGCTGTTTTTT.